What follows are 18 T cell receptor beta chains derived from one specimen sequenced in a study of blood T cell repertoires in COVID-19. Data came from immunoSEQ multiplex PCR; TCRdb stores just in-frame clones and leaves some out. Of 250,000 to 350,000 clones in the sample, 87% were seen once. Sequencing input: PBMCs or T cells enriched from blood (not recorded which). These receptors were taken from a woman in her 30s who had recovered from COVID-19.

The rearrangement uses TRBV19 and TRBJ2-5; TRBD1 matches 7 bases. Germline V gives CDR1 LNHDA, CDR2 SQIVND (reference sequence). The trim removed 9 bases at V and 4 bases at J, leaving 14 bases unmatched. This CDR3 is built from 15 residues. The CDR3 sequence: CASTRSRGWGETQYF. DNA for the CDR3: TGTGCCAGCACACGATCCAGGGGGTGGGGAGAGACCCAGTACTTC.

The rearrangement uses TRBV5-1 and TRBJ2-5; D might be TRBD2 (7 bases). Germline CDR1 reads SGHRS; CDR2 reads YFSETQ. This CDR3 comprises 14 residues. The V gene lost 7 bases and the J gene lost 1 base, with 14 bases spanning the gap. Here the CDR3 DNA reads TGCGCCAGCGGTTTAAGGGGGGGCCAAGAGACCCAGTACTTC. The encoded protein is CASGLRGGQETQYF.

The V and J genes are TRBV9 and TRBJ2-2; D might be TRBD2 (5 bases). With 0 bases removed from V and 10 bases from J, the gap between germline ends came to 16 bases. The germline V gene has CDR1 SGDLS and CDR2 YYNGEE. This CDR3 has 15 amino acids. The DNA for the CDR3 is TGTGCCAGCAGCGTAGCTGGGATTGTGGGAGTGGAGCTGTTTTTT. Protein sequence: CASSVAGIVGVELFF.

The chain combines TRBV11-2 with TRBJ1-1; 11 nucleotides match TRBD1. The V and J ends lost 5 bases and 11 bases, in that order; junction bases with no gene match: 13. Germline V gene lookup returns CDR1 SGHAT and CDR2 FQNNGV. The CDR3 sequence is 15 residues long. The CDR3 loop reads CASSPTGTGGVRAFF. CDR3 bases: TGTGCCAGCAGCCCGACCGGGACAGGGGGAGTAAGGGCTTTCTTT.

The CDR3 sequence: CASSTTQGAASGELFF. The CDR3 bases are TGTGCCAGTAGTACCACCCAGGGGGCGGCGTCCGGGGAGCTGTTTTTT. The J gene is TRBJ2-2, the V gene TRBV19, with 8 bases identical to TRBD1. CDR3 length: 16 amino acids. Germline V gene data show CDR1 as LNHDA and CDR2 as SQIVND (reference sequence). V trimming: 4 bases; J trimming: 6 bases; junction bases outside the gene matches: 10.

The gene calls are TRBV2 and TRBJ2-3; tentative D call: TRBD2 (5 bases). The CDR3 is 14 amino acids. The germline CDR1 and CDR2 sequences are SNHLY and FYNNEI. V was clipped by 6 bases and J by 1 base, with 11 bases between them. CDR3 coding DNA: TGTGCCAGCAGATGGACGGAGGGCACAGATACGCAGTATTTT. Protein sequence: CASRWTEGTDTQYF.

V usage is TRBV4-2 and J usage is TRBJ1-2; the match to TRBD1 covers 9 bases. CDR1 is LGHNA and CDR2 is YNFKEQ in the germline V gene. Unmatched junction bases numbered 1, after V lost 0 bases and J lost 8 bases. This CDR3 has 13 amino acids. CDR3 in amino acids: CASSQDTGGGYTF. The CDR3 nucleotides are TGTGCCAGCAGCCAAGATACAGGGGGCGGCTACACCTTC.

The chain joins TRBV5-5 to TRBJ1-6; 8 nucleotides line up with TRBD1. CDR3 length: 14 residues. Per the germline V gene, CDR1 is SGHKS and CDR2 is YYEKEE (reference sequence). V was clipped by 1 base and J by 7 bases; unmatched bases: 1. The CDR3 is CASSLTGGNSPLHF. The CDR3 region has the DNA TGTGCCAGCAGCTTGACAGGGGGGAATTCACCCCTCCACTTT. Filled out from reference TRBV5-5 and TRBJ1-6, the complete variable domain reads DAGVTQSPTHLIKTRGQQVTLRCSPISGHKSVSWYQQVLGQGPQFIFQYYEKEERGRGNFPDRFSARQFPNYSSELNVNALLLGDSALYLCASSLTGGNSPLHFGNGTRLTVT.

The chain joins TRBV4-2 to TRBJ1-2; D perhaps matches TRBD1 (6 bases). V lost 3 bases and J 3 bases, leaving 14 bases between the germline ends. CDR3 size: 15 residues. The germline CDR1 and CDR2 sequences are LGHNA and YNFKEQ. DNA of the CDR3: TGTGCCAGCAGCCATGACCTTGCAGGGGACTATGGCTACACCTTC. Protein product: CASSHDLAGDYGYTF.

The rearrangement joins TRBV6-4 to TRBJ2-7, with 11 bases fitting TRBD1. The CDR3 loop spans 12 amino acids. Germline V gives CDR1 MRHNA, CDR2 SNTAGT. With V trimmed by 10 bases and J by 6 bases, 5 bases remained unmatched. The CDR3, as DNA: TGTGCCATCCAGGGGACAGGGGGCGAGCAGTACTTC. Its translation is CAIQGTGGEQYF.

This chain joins TRBV7-2 and TRBJ2-7; 8 positions match TRBD2. J gave up 2 bases and V 5 bases, and 11 bases lay outside the gene matches. From germline, CDR1 is SGHTA and CDR2 FQGNSA. CDR3 size: 16 residues. The CDR3 loop is CASSPIGGGNPYEQYF. The CDR3 bases are TGTGCCAGCAGCCCGATCGGGGGGGGGAACCCCTACGAGCAGTACTTC.

CDR3 amino acids: CASSYTPSPNTEAFF. The CDR3 bases are TGCGCCAGCAGCTATACACCTTCACCCAACACTGAAGCTTTCTTT. The V call is TRBV5-1, the J call TRBJ1-1; D not certain. Trimming cost V 3 bases and J 2 bases, with 14 bases left between them. From germline, CDR1 is SGHRS and CDR2 YFSETQ. The CDR3 spans 15 residues.

In this sample, this clone turned up a few times. The rearrangement joins TRBV19 to TRBJ1-2; TRBD1 is a possible D gene (5 bases). Germline assignment: CDR1 LNHDA and CDR2 SQIVND (reference sequence). This CDR3 spans 14 amino acids. V was shortened by 5 bases and J by 7 bases, with 17 bases between the two germline ends. CDR3 coding DNA: TGTGCCAGTAGTGTTACCGGGGACTCGAGTGGCTACACCTTC. Protein sequence: CASSVTGDSSGYTF.

The rearrangement links TRBV29-1 to TRBJ1-2, with unresolved D. The germline V and J ends were trimmed by 6 bases and 4 bases, with 9 bases remaining between them. CDR1 and CDR2 from the germline V gene are SQVTM and ANQGSEA. The CDR3 has 11 amino acids. CDR3 loop: CSVDRGYGYTF. CDR3 in DNA: TGCAGCGTAGATCGGGGCTATGGCTACACCTTC. The full variable domain, in which reference TRBV29-1 and TRBJ1-2 provide the parts outside the CDR3, is SAVISQKPSRDICQRGTSLTIQCQVDSQVTMMFWYRQQPGQSLTLIATANQGSEATYESGFVIDKFPISRPNLTFSTLTVSNMSPEDSSIYLCSVDRGYGYTFGSGTRLTVV.

As concerns this clone: One junction end disagrees with the germline gene, perhaps due to a read error. The V and J genes are TRBV7-2 and TRBJ2-6; 7 bases agree with TRBD1. Germline values: CDR1 SGHTA, CDR2 FQGNSA. The CDR3 is made up of 16 amino acids. CDR3 in DNA: TGTGCCAGCAGTTTAGAAAGGGGGCCTGGGGCCAACGTCCTGACTTTC. This translates into CASSLERGPGANVLTF.

The chain combines TRBV24-1 with TRBJ2-7, with 7 bases identical to TRBD2. This CDR3 is built from 18 residues. V was clipped by 7 bases and J by 3 bases; unmatched bases: 20. The germline gives CDR1 KGHDR, CDR2 SFDVKD. The chain's CDR3 is CATRRRGLGRGRGYEQYF. In DNA form, the CDR3 reads TGTGCCACCAGGAGACGAGGACTAGGACGGGGAAGGGGCTACGAGCAGTACTTC.

This clone was picked up one time. The V gene is TRBV6-2 or TRBV6-3, the J gene TRBJ1-2, with 10 positions matching TRBD1. Germline values: CDR1 MNHEY, CDR2 SVGEGT. Losses at the gene ends were 5 bases for V and 6 bases for J; bases not matched to a gene: 6. The CDR3 has 14 amino acids. The CDR3 coding sequence is TGTGCCAGCAGTCCCGGGACAGGGGATGATGGCTACACCTTC. Protein product: CASSPGTGDDGYTF.

The chain carries TRBV21-1 and TRBJ1-5; the table's D call TRBD1 went unverified against the DNA. TRBV21-1 is recorded as a pseudogene. This CDR3 has 21 residues. The CDR3, as DNA: TGTGCCAGCAGCAAAGCTCCACAGGGGGCAAGTGGGATGGATAGCAATCAGCCCCAGCATTTT. Translation: CASSKAPQGASGMDSNQPQHF.